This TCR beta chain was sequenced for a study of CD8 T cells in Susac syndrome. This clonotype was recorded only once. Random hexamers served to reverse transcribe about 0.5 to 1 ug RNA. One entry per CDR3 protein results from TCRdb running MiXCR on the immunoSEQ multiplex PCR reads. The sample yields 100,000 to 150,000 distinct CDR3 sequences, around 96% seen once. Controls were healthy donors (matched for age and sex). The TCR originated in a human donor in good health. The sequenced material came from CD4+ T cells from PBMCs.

CDR3: CASSIHGLGYTF. The CDR3 DNA follows: TGTGCCAGTAGTATCCACGGGCTTGGCTACACCTTC. The genes are TRBV19 and TRBJ1-2; D gene ambiguous. Trimming removed 3 bases from V and 7 bases from J, with 9 bases in between. The CDR3 extends over 12 amino acids. Germline V gene lookup returns CDR1 LNHDA and CDR2 SQIVND (reference sequence).